This section outlines one T cell receptor (beta chain) sequence together with its context. The repertoire was sequenced with immunoSEQ multiplex PCR; TCRdb's copy has only in-frame clones and lacks some. Among roughly 58,000 clones, about 92% were seen once, and the ten largest hold around 0.16%. These data originate in a study of T cell changes during pregnancy in multiple sclerosis. The source is a female donor in good health, enrolled as a control in a pregnancy study. This material consisted of CD4+ T cells from peripheral blood mononuclear cells, taken after pregnancy.

The CDR3 DNA reads TGTGCCTGGAGTGCCGGGACTGCGACCTTGGGGGGCTACACCTTC. This encodes CAWSAGTATLGGYTF. This rearrangement joins TRBV30 to TRBJ1-2, with D possibly being TRBD1 (5 bases). CDR1 is GTSNPN and CDR2 is SVGIG in the germline V gene (reference sequence). Trimming cost V 1 base and J 8 bases, with 20 bases left between them. The CDR3 covers 15 residues.